The 7 T cell receptor beta chains in this list originate from one sample, sequenced in a study of shared clonotypes between healthy human individuals. The table came from immunoSEQ multiplex PCR; TCRdb's copy has only in-frame clones and leaves some out. The sample records hundreds of thousands of clones, approximately 95% being singletons. As defined, naive CD8 cells were CD45RO-negative and positively selected for CCR7, with terminally differentiated effector memory CD45RA+ cells excluded. Sequencing used naive CD8+ T cells sorted from blood. The receptors were sampled from a woman younger than 45 in good health.

This chain joins TRBV28 and TRBJ1-1; 7 bases map to TRBD1. Looked up from germline, CDR1 is MDHEN and CDR2 is SYDVKM. The CDR3 extends over 16 amino acids. V lost 5 bases and J lost 3; bases outside the gene matches: 12. CDR3 region: CASSPPTGRWDTEAFF. CDR3 nucleotide sequence: TGTGCCAGCAGTCCACCGACAGGGCGATGGGACACTGAAGCTTTCTTT. The full variable domain, rest sourced from reference TRBV28 and TRBJ1-1, is DVKVTQSSRYLVKRTGEKVFLECVQDMDHENMFWYRQDPGLGLRLIYFSYDVKMKEKGDIPEGYSVSREKKERFSLILESASTNQTSMYLCASSPPTGRWDTEAFFGQGTRLTVV.

This clone has only one observation. The V gene is TRBV29-1, the J gene TRBJ1-1, with 7 nucleotides matching TRBD1. The CDR3 spans 15 residues. Trimming removed 1 base from V and 0 bases from J; junction bases left unmatched: 5. Germline lookup yields CDR1 SQVTM and CDR2 ANQGSEA. CDR3 amino acids: CSVEGRDSMNTEAFF. CDR3 DNA: TGCAGCGTTGAAGGGCGGGACAGCATGAACACTGAAGCTTTCTTT.

The gene calls are TRBV28 and TRBJ2-2; D perhaps matches TRBD1 (6 bases). Per the germline V gene, CDR1 is MDHEN and CDR2 is SYDVKM. This CDR3 has 17 amino acids. V lost 6 bases and J lost 4, with 21 bases in between. CDR3 in amino acids: CASSFWAGTTVTGELFF. CDR3 coding DNA: TGTGCCAGCAGCTTTTGGGCCGGGACAACCGTCACCGGGGAGCTGTTTTTT.

The chain employs TRBV28 and TRBJ2-1; 8 bases are a match to TRBD2. CDR1 is MDHEN and CDR2 is SYDVKM in the germline V gene. CDR3 length: 13 residues. V dropped 8 bases and J dropped 2; count of bases not matched to a gene: 2. CDR3 loop: CASAGLAYNEQFF. The DNA for the CDR3 is TGTGCCAGCGCGGGACTAGCCTACAATGAGCAGTTCTTC.

This chain uses TRBV6-6 with TRBJ2-1, with D uncertain. The CDR3 is 14 amino acids. Per germline, CDR1 MNHNY and CDR2 SVGAGI (reference sequence). V lost 2 bases and J lost 5, with 10 bases in between. In nucleotides, the CDR3 is TGTGCCAGCAGTTACGATCTAAACAACAATGAGCAGTTCTTC. It specifies CASSYDLNNNEQFF.

This sequence joins TRBV7-9 and TRBJ2-5, with TRBD2 identical over 11 bases. Germline V gene sequence: CDR1 SEHNR, CDR2 FQNEAQ (reference sequence). J lost 4 bases, V lost 0 bases, and 13 bases had no gene match. The CDR3 totals 19 residues. The CDR3 sequence is CASSLAIDSGRAGRETQYF. DNA for the CDR3: TGTGCCAGCAGCTTAGCAATTGATAGCGGGAGGGCCGGGCGAGAGACCCAGTACTTC.

This clone was seen a single time. The V and J genes are TRBV19 and TRBJ2-7, with D perhaps given as TRBD1 or TRBD2 (6 bases each). The germline gives CDR1 LNHDA, CDR2 SQIVND (reference sequence). The CDR3 covers 15 residues. Trimming shortened V by 4 bases and J by 3 bases, and 16 bases separated the two germline ends. Here the CDR3 DNA reads TGTGCCAGTAGTACTCCGGGGGCTTCGCTCTACGAGCAGTACTTC. This gives the protein CASSTPGASLYEQYF.